This passage covers 22 T cell receptor beta chains from one sample sequenced in a study of cytomegalovirus exposure and HLA in healthy donors. The PCR contained 60 Vbeta and 13 Jbeta primers. Measured with immunoSEQ multiplex PCR; TCRdb has only the in-frame clones, and not every one. The data hold about 95,000 clones, with around four fifths observed a single time. The sequenced material came from PBMCs. Source of these receptors: a woman aged 40-49 years in good health and CMV-seropositive.

This chain links TRBV10-3 with TRBJ2-1; the D is unclear. The CDR3 loop spans 13 amino acids. The germline V and J ends were trimmed by 6 bases and 9 bases, with 15 bases remaining between them. From germline, CDR1 is ENHRY and CDR2 SYGVKD. CDR3 nucleotide sequence: TGTGCCATCAGAGACGACTCCTATAGTGAGCAGTTCTTC. It yields the protein CAIRDDSYSEQFF.

The V call is TRBV28, the J call TRBJ2-1; 7 bases fit TRBD2. V gave up 2 bases and J gave up 7 bases; unmatched junction bases: 5. There are 14 residues in the CDR3. The V gene's germline CDR1 is MDHEN and CDR2 SYDVKM. In nucleotides, the CDR3 is TGTGCCAGCAGTTTAGCGGGAGATGTGAATGAGCAGTTCTTC. This codes for CASSLAGDVNEQFF.

The rearrangement links TRBV5-4 to TRBJ2-3; TRBD1 aligns across 8 bases. Trimming removed 4 bases from V and 4 bases from J; junction bases left unmatched: 8. CDR3 size: 15 residues. Germline V lookup: CDR1 SGHNT, CDR2 YYREEE (reference sequence). CDR3 amino acids: CASSREWTGSDTQYF. The CDR3 DNA follows: TGTGCCAGCAGCAGGGAATGGACAGGGTCAGATACGCAGTATTTT. Together with reference TRBV5-4 and TRBJ2-3, the CDR3 gives the full variable domain: ETGVTQSPTHLIKTRGQQVTLRCSSQSGHNTVSWYQQALGQGPQFIFQYYREEENGRGNFPPRFSGLQFPNYSSELNVNALELDDSALYLCASSREWTGSDTQYFGPGTRLTVL.

As concerns this clone: A junction end diverges from the germline sequence, so it may reflect a read error. Additional DNA sequences in this sample encode the identical CDR3. This rearrangement joins TRBV7-9 to TRBJ2-6; TRBD1 is a possible D gene (5 bases). The CDR3 is 14 amino acids. CDR1 is SEHNR, CDR2 FQNEAQ, per germline (reference sequence). CDR3 nucleotides: TGTGCCAGCAGTGACAACTCTGGGGCCAATGTCCTGACTTTC. Protein: CASSDNSGANVLTF. The variable domain in full, with the rest retrieved from reference TRBV7-9 and TRBJ2-6, is DTGVSQNPRHKITKRGQNVTFRCDPISEHNRLYWYRQTLGQGPEFLTYFQNEAQLEKSRLLSDRFSAERPKGSFSTLEIQRTEQGDSAMYLCASSDNSGANVLTFGAGSRLTVL.

The gene calls are TRBV5-6 and TRBJ1-5; TRBD1 might be the D (6 bases). Trimming cost V 0 bases and J 3 bases, with 10 bases left between them. CDR3 length equals 15 residues. Germline CDR1 and CDR2: SGHDT and YYEEEE. The CDR3 region is CASSLGGHNNQPQHF. In DNA form, the CDR3 reads TGTGCCAGCAGCTTGGGGGGACATAACAATCAGCCCCAGCATTTT.

The rearrangement joins TRBV5-1 to TRBJ1-3, with a possible D match to TRBD1 (5 bases). Germline V gene sequence: CDR1 SGHRS, CDR2 YFSETQ. This CDR3 contains 14 residues. V was trimmed by 3 bases and J by 4 bases, leaving 11 bases between them. This CDR3 is CASSYQGGGNTIYF. The CDR3 DNA reads TGCGCCAGCAGCTACCAGGGAGGAGGAAACACCATATATTTT.

This chain links TRBV7-9 with TRBJ1-4; TRBD1 agrees at 7 bases. The CDR3 totals 13 residues. The germline CDR1 and CDR2 sequences are SEHNR and FQNEAQ (reference sequence). This CDR3 reads CSGRQGEKGKLFF. The CDR3 nucleotides are TGTTCCGGCCGGCAGGGGGAAAAGGGAAAACTGTTTTTT.

The V call is TRBV6-5, the J call TRBJ2-3; perhaps TRBD1 as D (6 bases). CDR3 length equals 16 residues. Trimming took off 0 bases at V and 4 bases at J, with 14 bases between the two ends. Looked up from germline, CDR1 is MNHEY and CDR2 is SVGAGI. The DNA of the CDR3 is TGTGCCAGCAGTTACTCGGGTGGGGGCGGCGCAGATACGCAGTATTTT. The encoded protein is CASSYSGGGGADTQYF.

The rearrangement joins TRBV28 to TRBJ2-5, with 7 bases aligning to TRBD1. The CDR3 extends over 16 amino acids. The J segment lost 3 bases and the V segment lost 5 bases, leaving 12 bases of the junction unmatched. The germline gives CDR1 MDHEN, CDR2 SYDVKM. CDR3 sequence reads: CASSGFLGGQKETQYF. CDR3 nucleotides: TGTGCCAGCAGTGGATTCCTAGGGGGACAGAAAGAGACCCAGTACTTC.

The rearrangement joins TRBV4-2 to TRBJ2-5, with a possible D match to TRBD2 (6 bases). In germline, CDR1 is LGHNA, CDR2 YNFKEQ. V gave up 3 bases and J gave up 9 bases, with 26 bases separating them. The CDR3 has 17 amino acids. CDR3: CASSQGDLTSQVGSQYF. DNA of the CDR3: TGTGCCAGCAGCCAGGGAGACTTAACTAGCCAAGTTGGGTCCCAGTACTTC.

This sequence joins TRBV27 and TRBJ1-2; D unclear. Looked up from germline, CDR1 is MNHEY and CDR2 is SMNVEV (reference sequence). V gave up 0 bases and J gave up 6 bases, with 11 bases separating them. The CDR3 has 14 residues. CDR3 in amino acids: CASSLSINAHGYTF. In nucleotides, the CDR3 is TGTGCCAGCAGTTTATCAATCAATGCGCATGGCTACACCTTC.

This clone was observed a few times. This chain uses TRBV4-1 with TRBJ2-6; 9 nucleotides line up with TRBD1. The germline gives CDR1 MGHRA, CDR2 YSYEKL. The CDR3 is 20 amino acids. The V segment lost 4 bases and the J segment 0 bases; nucleotides outside the gene matches: 13. The CDR3 DNA follows: TGCGCCAGCAGCCTTCGAGGGGGACAGGGACCCATCTCTGGGGCCAACGTCCTGACTTTC. Amino acid sequence: CASSLRGGQGPISGANVLTF.

The chain uses TRBV27 and TRBJ1-2; 9 bases align to TRBD1. J gave up 1 base and V 5 bases, and 5 bases lay outside the gene matches. CDR3 size: 15 residues. Germline-derived CDR1 and CDR2 are MNHEY and SMNVEV (reference sequence). The CDR3 nucleotides read TGTGCCAGCAGTCCATGGACAGGGGTTAACTATGGCTACACCTTC. This codes for CASSPWTGVNYGYTF.

The J gene is TRBJ1-4, the V gene TRBV15, with 10 nucleotides matching TRBD1. Germline assignment: CDR1 LNHNV and CDR2 YYDKDF (reference sequence). Trimming removed 4 bases from V and 7 bases from J; junction bases left unmatched: 6. The length of the CDR3 is 15 residues. CDR3 amino acids: CATSKRQGAGEKLFF. The CDR3 region has the DNA TGTGCCACCAGCAAACGACAGGGGGCAGGTGAAAAACTGTTTTTT.

The chain uses TRBV2 and TRBJ2-5; possibly TRBD1 for D (6 bases). The CDR3 consists of 14 residues. V shed 6 bases and J shed 4 bases, with 15 bases lying between them. Germline assignment: CDR1 SNHLY and CDR2 FYNNEI. The DNA for the CDR3 is TGTGCCAGCAGCCTCGGAGGACAGCTAGAGACCCAGTACTTC. Protein: CASSLGGQLETQYF.

This chain connects TRBV6-1 to TRBJ2-1; TRBD2 matches 15 bases. The CDR3 runs to 17 residues. Trimming cost V 3 bases and J 10 bases; bases outside gene matches: 10. In germline, CDR1 is MNHNS, CDR2 SASEGT. This CDR3 is CASSELGLAGGRREQFF. The CDR3 DNA sequence: TGTGCCAGCAGTGAGCTCGGACTAGCGGGAGGGCGTAGGGAGCAGTTCTTC.

The chain recombines TRBV2 with TRBJ1-3; D unclear. The J call may be wrong; the DNA end is better matched by TRBJ2-2. This CDR3 contains 14 residues. Germline V gene sequence: CDR1 SNHLY, CDR2 FYNNEI. The chain's CDR3 is CASTATPNTGELFF. The DNA for the CDR3 is TGTGCCAGCACCGCGACCCCAAACACCGGGGAGCTGTTTTTT.

The rearrangement uses TRBV10-2 and TRBJ2-2; TRBD2 agrees at 7 bases. The junction had 8 bases not matched to a gene; V was cut back by 6 bases and J by 1 base. The CDR3 is made up of 16 amino acids. CDR1 is WSHSY and CDR2 is SAAADI in the germline V gene. The CDR3 sequence is CASREQGGGNTGELFF. The CDR3 region has the DNA TGCGCCAGCAGGGAGCAGGGCGGGGGGAACACCGGGGAGCTGTTTTTT.

The chain combines TRBV6-1 with TRBJ1-1; D not certain. The CDR3 is made up of 13 amino acids. Germline-derived CDR1 and CDR2 are MNHNS and SASEGT. V lost 1 base to trimming and J lost 0 bases, with 3 bases between them. The CDR3 DNA follows: TGTGCCAGCAGTGAAGGAGTGAACACTGAAGCTTTCTTT. Residues: CASSEGVNTEAFF.

This clone was observed a few times. CDR3 protein: CASRDRGGETQYF. DNA for the CDR3: TGTGCCAGCAGGGACAGGGGAGGGGAGACCCAGTACTTC. The chain combines TRBV2 with TRBJ2-5, with 9 bases that match TRBD1. This CDR3 region has 13 residues. Trimming took 6 bases from V and 5 from J; bases not matched to a gene: 4. CDR1 is SNHLY, CDR2 FYNNEI, per germline.

The V and J genes are TRBV7-9 and TRBJ2-7; the D gene is possibly TRBD2 (5 bases). V lost 5 bases to trimming and J lost 7 bases, with 12 bases between them. The CDR3 loop spans 12 amino acids. Germline V lookup: CDR1 SEHNR, CDR2 FQNEAQ (reference sequence). For the CDR3, the DNA is TGTGCCAGCAGCCTCCGGGATCTAGAGCAGTACTTC. Amino acids: CASSLRDLEQYF.

This clone was seen just once. The J gene is TRBJ1-2, the V gene TRBV5-8, with no clear D. The germline V gene has CDR1 SGHTS and CDR2 YDEGEE. The CDR3 spans 15 residues. V gave up 1 base and J gave up 2 bases, with 12 bases separating them. CDR3 sequence reads: CASSLHGGGNYGYTF. In DNA form, the CDR3 reads TGTGCCAGCAGCTTGCACGGTGGAGGGAACTATGGCTACACCTTC.